This TCR beta chain is drawn from a study of T cell repertoires in cytomegalovirus infection. Germline CDR1 reads MNHEY; CDR2 reads SVGEGT. V lost 0 bases to trimming and J lost 4 bases; unmatched junction nucleotides: 8. The CDR3 runs to 16 residues. TCRdb independently ran MiXCR on the reads; one entry per CDR3 protein. The table records around 450,000 distinct CDR3 sequences, roughly 30% of them present only once. The chain has TRBV6-2 or TRBV6-3 and TRBJ1-2; 7 nucleotides align to TRBD1. The sample consisted of PBMCs. The source is a human donor in good health (CMV status not recorded). Some clones in this sample may be carry-over from other donors' samples. In nucleotides, the CDR3 is TGTGCCAGCAGTTACTCCTCTACAGGGGTTCTCTATGGCTACACCTTC. Translated, it gives CASSYSSTGVLYGYTF.